This TCR beta chain stems from a study of CD8 T cells in ankylosing spondylitis. CDR3 length equals 13 residues. The V gene's germline CDR1 is ENHRY and CDR2 SYGVKD. V dropped 4 bases and J dropped 3 bases, with 7 bases sitting between them. Study-wide results and caveats: Some motif variants had been reported before (in reactive arthritis synovial fluid and blood). Blood of patients with ankylosing spondylitis appeared to be characterized by a TCR beta motif of several highly homologous variants. Disease-associated clones were CD8+ and fairly uncommon in peripheral blood.

TCRdb re-called the 5' RACE reads through MiXCR, storing one row per CDR3 protein. Of 200,000 or so distinct CDR3 sequences listed, 13% are singletons. This clonotype was detected ten times or more. Its antigen is currently unknown. This receptor was obtained from a female donor with ankylosing spondylitis or in good health (not recorded which). The gene calls are TRBV10-3 and TRBJ1-5, with D unclear. Sequenced: blood, either unsorted or a sorted T cell fraction (not recorded which). The DNA of the CDR3 is TGTGCCATCAGTGGGCAGCCCAATCAGCCCCAGCATTTT. Translating gives CAISGQPNQPQHF.